The 3 T cell receptor beta chains listed next were all sequenced from one sample in a study of shared clonotypes between healthy human individuals. Profiling relied on immunoSEQ multiplex PCR, and the TCRdb table lists in-frame clones only, not all of them. The table lists about 2 million clones, about 95% of them singletons. CD8 cells classed as naive were CD45RO-negative and positively selected for CCR7, excluding terminally differentiated effector memory CD45RA+ cells. The sample consisted of naive CD8+ T cells sorted from blood. The receptor set was obtained from a man aged 18-30 years in good health.

CDR3 protein: CASSTAAQGYEQYF. The CDR3 region has the DNA TGCGCCAGCAGCACAGCGGCGCAGGGGTACGAGCAGTACTTC. The chain has TRBV4-3 and TRBJ2-7; TRBD1 is a possible D gene (6 bases). The CDR3 is 14 amino acids. Trimming pared 5 bases from V and 4 bases from J, leaving 15 bases between. Germline lookup yields CDR1 LGHNA and CDR2 YSLEER.

Details on this clone: Other nucleotide sequences from this sample produce the same CDR3. The V and J genes are TRBV4-1 and TRBJ2-7, with TRBD1 matching 8 bases. J was trimmed by 1 base and V by 1 base; bases with no gene match: 0. Germline lookup yields CDR1 MGHRA and CDR2 YSYEKL. This CDR3 has 14 amino acids. The CDR3 protein is CASSQGQGSYEQYF. The CDR3 nucleotides read TGCGCCAGCAGCCAAGGACAGGGGTCCTACGAGCAGTACTTC.

The gene calls are TRBV5-8 and TRBJ2-2, with no clear D. This CDR3 is 14 amino acids long. Deletions cut 0 bases from V and 6 bases from J, with 9 bases between. Germline assignment: CDR1 SGHTS and CDR2 YDEGEE. This chain's CDR3 is CASSLVWAPGELFF. The CDR3 coding sequence is TGTGCCAGCAGCTTGGTATGGGCTCCCGGGGAGCTGTTTTTT.